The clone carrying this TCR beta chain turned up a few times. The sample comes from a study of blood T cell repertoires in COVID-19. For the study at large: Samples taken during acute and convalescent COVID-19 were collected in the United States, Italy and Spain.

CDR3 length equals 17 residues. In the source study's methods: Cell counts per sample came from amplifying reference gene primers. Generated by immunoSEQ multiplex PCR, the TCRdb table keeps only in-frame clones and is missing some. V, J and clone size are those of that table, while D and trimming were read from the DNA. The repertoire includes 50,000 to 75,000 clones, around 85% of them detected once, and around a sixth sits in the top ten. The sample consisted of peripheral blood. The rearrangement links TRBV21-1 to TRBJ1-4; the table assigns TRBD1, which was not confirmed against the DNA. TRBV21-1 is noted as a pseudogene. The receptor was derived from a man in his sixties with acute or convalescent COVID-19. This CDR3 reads CASSNPPTGTANEKLFF. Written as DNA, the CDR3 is TGTGCCAGCAGTAACCCCCCGACCGGGACAGCTAATGAAAAACTGTTTTTT.